The next 32 T cell receptor beta chains were all read from a single sample in a study of T cell responses to AZD1222 COVID-19 vaccine. Libraries were prepared by immunoSEQ multiplex PCR; TCRdb keeps only in-frame clonotypes and omits some of them. The table records 150,000 to 200,000 clones, about 92% of them present only once. The input for sequencing was peripheral blood, taken on day 0 of AZD1222 vaccination. The receptors originated from an adult in good health.

The chain is built from TRBV7-9 and TRBJ1-5; D call uncertain. This CDR3 region has 15 residues. Trimming left V 1 base short and J 2 bases short, with 9 bases between. The germline CDR1 and CDR2 sequences are SEHNR and FQNEAQ (reference sequence). CDR3 protein: CASSLGSSGNQPQHF. The CDR3 nucleotides read TGTGCCAGCAGCTTAGGGTCCTCTGGCAATCAGCCCCAGCATTTT.

The chain combines TRBV11-3 with TRBJ2-7, with D tentatively TRBD2 (5 bases). V was pared by 1 base and J by 0 bases, with 10 bases between. CDR1 is SGHNT and CDR2 is YENEEA in the germline V gene. The length of the CDR3 is 15 residues. The CDR3 DNA follows: TGTGCCAGCAGCTTAGCCCACGGGATCTCCTACGAGCAGTACTTC. Translation: CASSLAHGISYEQYF.

The chain joins TRBV20-1 to TRBJ1-5, with D uncertain. The germline CDR1 and CDR2 sequences are DFQATT and SNEGSKA (reference sequence). There are 14 residues in the CDR3. With 3 bases removed from V and 3 bases from J, the gap between germline ends came to 12 bases. The CDR3 here is CSASIGRDNQPQHF. CDR3 bases: TGCAGTGCTAGTATCGGCCGCGACAATCAGCCCCAGCATTTT.

The rearrangement links TRBV7-2 to TRBJ2-2, with D possibly TRBD1 on 5 matching bases. Trimming shortened V by 5 bases and J by 1 base, and 8 bases separated the two germline ends. This CDR3 is built from 14 residues. CDR1 is SGHTA and CDR2 is FQGNSA in the germline V gene. The CDR3 bases are TGTGCCAGCAGCCCCACAGGGAACACCGGGGAGCTGTTTTTT. Encoded protein: CASSPTGNTGELFF.

The chain uses TRBV13 and TRBJ2-7, with D maybe TRBD2 (6 bases). The CDR3 runs to 12 residues. Per germline, CDR1 PRHDT and CDR2 FYEKMQ (reference sequence). V was clipped by 9 bases and J by 6 bases, with 15 bases between them. The CDR3: CASAGAGGEQYV. The CDR3 region has the DNA TGTGCCAGTGCCGGGGCCGGGGGCGAGCAGTACGTC.

The chain joins TRBV11-3 to TRBJ2-3, with D tentatively TRBD1 (6 bases). The germline CDR1 and CDR2 sequences are SGHNT and YENEEA. The V gene lost 1 base and the J gene lost 2 bases, with 10 bases spanning the gap. This CDR3 has 15 residues. The CDR3 DNA sequence: TGTGCCAGCAGCTTAGGGGCAGGGGTCACAGATACGCAGTATTTT. Its translation: CASSLGAGVTDTQYF.

The rearrangement joins TRBV18 to TRBJ2-6; no clear D gene. V was cut by 2 bases and J by 0 bases, with 8 bases left in between. The CDR3 is 16 residues long. The germline CDR1 and CDR2 sequences are KGHSH and LQKENI. The CDR3 sequence is CASSPSWTSGANVLTF. DNA of the CDR3: TGTGCCAGCTCACCATCTTGGACCTCTGGGGCCAACGTCCTGACTTTC.

The chain employs TRBV2 and TRBJ1-2; a weak D match, TRBD1 (6 bases). This CDR3 comprises 12 residues. V was clipped by 6 bases and J by 6 bases, with 11 bases between them. CDR1 SNHLY and CDR2 FYNNEI come from the germline V gene. CDR3 sequence reads: CASSKQGHGYTF. The CDR3 DNA reads as TGTGCCAGCAGCAAGCAGGGGCATGGCTACACCTTC. Using reference TRBV2 and TRBJ1-2 for the parts outside the CDR3, the full variable domain is EPEVTQTPSHQVTQMGQEVILRCVPISNHLYFYWYRQILGQKVEFLVSFYNNEISEKSEIFDDQFSVERPDGSNFTLKIRSTKLEDSAMYFCASSKQGHGYTFGSGTRLTVV.

The chain employs TRBV3-1 (or the pseudogene TRBV3-2) and TRBJ1-2; TRBD1 matches 9 bases. CDR3 length: 16 amino acids. Germline CDR1 LGHDT, CDR2 YNNKEL (reference sequence). After removal of 3 bases from V and 6 bases from J, the junction contained 11 bases not matched to a gene. The CDR3 sequence is CASSQGLRTGVHGYTF. The CDR3 DNA reads TGTGCCAGCAGCCAGGGCTTGAGGACAGGGGTCCATGGCTACACCTTC.

Written as DNA, the CDR3 is TGTGCCAGCTCACCACAAGGTTCTTCGGGGGTGACTGGAAACACCATATATTTT. Its translation is CASSPQGSSGVTGNTIYF. The chain employs TRBV18 and TRBJ1-3, with D possibly matching TRBD1 (5 bases). This CDR3 region has 18 residues. Germline V gene sequence: CDR1 KGHSH, CDR2 LQKENI. Deletions cut 1 base from V and 2 bases from J, with 18 bases between.

This chain joins TRBV10-3 and TRBJ1-2; TRBD1 aligns across 7 bases. CDR3 length: 12 residues. The J segment lost 8 bases and the V segment lost 6 bases, leaving 6 bases of the junction unmatched. Germline V lookup: CDR1 ENHRY, CDR2 SYGVKD. The CDR3 DNA follows: TGTGCCATCAGACAGGGGTCGGACGGCTACACCTTC. The encoded protein is CAIRQGSDGYTF.

The chain couples TRBV2 to TRBJ2-7, with D uncertain. Trimming stripped 6 bases from V and 7 bases from J, with 13 bases between. The CDR3 contains 12 residues. The V gene's germline CDR1 is SNHLY and CDR2 FYNNEI. CDR3 protein: CASRSNSREQYF. In DNA, the CDR3 is TGTGCCAGCAGATCTAACTCACGGGAGCAGTACTTC.

The V call is TRBV6-1, the J call TRBJ2-3, with 8 bases that match TRBD2. Looked up from germline, CDR1 is MNHNS and CDR2 is SASEGT. V lost 8 bases and J lost 4; bases outside the gene matches: 8. The CDR3 loop spans 14 amino acids. This chain's CDR3 is CASGEAGAADTQYF. The CDR3 region has the DNA TGTGCCAGCGGGGAAGCGGGAGCGGCAGATACGCAGTATTTT.

The chain is built from TRBV5-6 and TRBJ1-3; possible D gene TRBD1, 5 bases. The length of the CDR3 is 14 residues. V lost 4 bases to trimming and J lost 4 bases, with 12 bases between them. Germline V gene lookup returns CDR1 SGHDT and CDR2 YYEEEE. The CDR3 loop reads CASSEGPRGNTIYF. The DNA for the CDR3 is TGTGCCAGCAGCGAGGGACCGCGAGGAAACACCATATATTTT. Variable domain in full (rest from reference TRBV5-6 and TRBJ1-3): DAGVTQSPTHLIKTRGQQVTLRCSPKSGHDTVSWYQQALGQGPQFIFQYYEEEERQRGNFPDRFSGHQFPNYSSELNVNALLLGDSALYLCASSEGPRGNTIYFGEGSWLTVV.

V usage is TRBV29-1 and J usage is TRBJ2-7; 7 nucleotides match TRBD1. Trimming removed 4 bases from V and 0 bases from J; junction bases left unmatched: 3. Germline V gene lookup returns CDR1 SQVTM and CDR2 ANQGSEA. This CDR3 has 13 amino acids. The CDR3 DNA is TGCAGCGTTGTCGGACAGGACTCCTACGAGCAGTACGTC. Encoded protein: CSVVGQDSYEQYV.

The chain employs TRBV28 and TRBJ1-2; TRBD1 aligns across 9 bases. This CDR3 comprises 15 residues. The junction had 4 bases not matched to a gene; V was cut back by 1 base and J by 4 bases. Looked up from germline, CDR1 is MDHEN and CDR2 is SYDVKM. DNA for the CDR3: TGTGCCAGCAGTTTATCCCCGGGACAGGGCTATGGCTACACCTTC. Amino acids: CASSLSPGQGYGYTF.

The rearrangement joins TRBV27 to TRBJ1-1; 7 bases align to TRBD1. Trimming removed 1 base from V and 6 bases from J; junction bases left unmatched: 17. CDR3 length: 18 amino acids. The V gene's germline CDR1 is MNHEY and CDR2 SMNVEV (reference sequence). This CDR3 reads CASSLYGAGGSTGPEAFF. The CDR3 DNA is TGTGCCAGCAGTTTATACGGGGCAGGGGGTTCCACTGGCCCTGAAGCTTTCTTT.

The chain employs TRBV11-2 and TRBJ1-1, with 12 bases fitting TRBD1. Looked up from germline, CDR1 is SGHAT and CDR2 is FQNNGV. The length of the CDR3 is 14 residues. Losses at the gene ends were 6 bases for V and 9 bases for J; bases not matched to a gene: 8. The CDR3 sequence: CASSPGTGGRQAFF. The CDR3 nucleotides read TGTGCCAGCAGTCCCGGGACAGGGGGCCGTCAAGCTTTCTTT.

The rearrangement links TRBV2 to TRBJ2-2; no clear D gene. In germline, CDR1 is SNHLY, CDR2 FYNNEI. This CDR3 is built from 11 residues. With 3 bases removed from V and 5 bases from J, the gap between germline ends came to 1 base. CDR3 nucleotides: TGTGCCAGCAGTGAGACCGGGGAGCTGTTTTTT. Its protein is CASSETGELFF.

The chain couples TRBV19 to TRBJ2-1; D call uncertain. Per the germline V gene, CDR1 is LNHDA and CDR2 is SQIVND (reference sequence). V lost 5 bases, J lost 6 bases, and 14 bases lay in between. This CDR3 contains 14 residues. This CDR3 reads CASSAAVKINEQFF. Written as DNA, the CDR3 is TGTGCCAGTAGTGCGGCGGTAAAGATCAATGAGCAGTTCTTC. Full variable domain (missing parts from reference TRBV19 and TRBJ2-1): DGGITQSPKYLFRKEGQNVTLSCEQNLNHDAMYWYRQDPGQGLRLIYYSQIVNDFQKGDIAEGYSVSREKKESFPLTVTSAQKNPTAFYLCASSAAVKINEQFFGPGTRLTVL.

The chain recombines TRBV2 with TRBJ1-2; D gene uncertain. This CDR3 has 14 amino acids. V lost 2 bases to trimming and J lost 5 bases, with 12 bases between them. Germline values: CDR1 SNHLY, CDR2 FYNNEI. CDR3 nucleotide sequence: TGTGCCAGCAGTGAACAAGGATTGCGTTATGGCTACACCTTC. Its protein product is CASSEQGLRYGYTF.

This chain uses TRBV18 with TRBJ2-2; TRBD1 agrees at 7 bases. The CDR3 is 14 residues long. Trimming took 8 bases from V and 6 from J; bases not matched to a gene: 9. Germline-derived CDR1 and CDR2 are KGHSH and LQKENI. CDR3 sequence reads: CASRRTGGAGELFF. CDR3 nucleotides: TGTGCCAGCAGACGGACAGGTGGAGCCGGGGAGCTGTTTTTT. The variable domain in full, completed from reference TRBV18 and TRBJ2-2, reads NAGVMQNPRHLVRRRGQEARLRCSPMKGHSHVYWYRQLPEEGLKFMVYLQKENIIDESGMPKERFSAEFPKEGPSILRIQQVVRGDSAAYFCASRRTGGAGELFFGEGSRLTVL.

CDR3 residues: CASSFDIGLNTEAFF. DNA for the CDR3: TGTGCCAGCAGCTTCGATATAGGGTTGAACACTGAAGCTTTCTTT. The chain recombines TRBV5-8 with TRBJ1-1; no clear D gene. Germline V gene data show CDR1 as SGHTS and CDR2 as YDEGEE. The CDR3 has 15 residues. The ends were cut back, 2 bases at V and 0 bases at J, with 11 bases in the middle.

The chain uses TRBV5-4 and TRBJ1-1, with 8 bases fitting TRBD1. The CDR3 has 14 residues. The germline V gene has CDR1 SGHNT and CDR2 YYREEE (reference sequence). The trim removed 4 bases at V and 0 bases at J, leaving 2 bases unmatched. In DNA, the CDR3 is TGTGCCAGCAGCATGACAGGGGTGAACACTGAAGCTTTCTTT. This encodes CASSMTGVNTEAFF.

The chain combines TRBV6-2 or TRBV6-3 with TRBJ2-2; no clear D gene. Trimming left V 6 bases short and J 6 bases short, with 14 bases between. Germline V gives CDR1 MNHEY, CDR2 SVGEGT. This CDR3 region has 14 residues. CDR3 residues: CASSPFWPAGELFF. The CDR3 DNA reads as TGTGCCAGCAGCCCCTTCTGGCCTGCCGGGGAGCTGTTTTTT.

This chain links TRBV30 with TRBJ1-3, with D perhaps matching TRBD1 (6 bases). This CDR3 comprises 15 residues. Germline assignment: CDR1 GTSNPN and CDR2 SVGIG (reference sequence). With 2 bases removed from V and 2 bases from J, the gap between germline ends came to 13 bases. DNA of the CDR3: TGTGCCTGGAGTTGGCAGGGGTTGCCTGGAAACACCATATATTTT. Its protein is CAWSWQGLPGNTIYF.

The sample holds many counts of this clone. V is TRBV4-2 and J is TRBJ2-1, with 10 bases aligning to TRBD2. V lost 0 bases and J lost 7; bases outside the gene matches: 9. The CDR3 covers 17 residues. Germline assignment: CDR1 LGHNA and CDR2 YNFKEQ. The CDR3 here is CASSQEGASGGPNEQFF. DNA of the CDR3: TGTGCCAGCAGCCAAGAAGGGGCTAGCGGGGGCCCTAATGAGCAGTTCTTC.

The CDR3: CASSLWTANYGYTF. CDR3 DNA: TGTGCCAGCAGCCTTTGGACAGCTAACTATGGCTACACCTTC. The chain uses TRBV14 and TRBJ1-2; possibly TRBD1 for D (6 bases). CDR3 length: 14 amino acids. Germline V CDR1 and CDR2: SGHDN, FVKESK. V lost 4 bases and J 0 bases, leaving 9 bases between the germline ends.

This chain connects TRBV19 to TRBJ1-1; D is possibly TRBD1 (6 bases). This CDR3 contains 14 residues. The germline CDR1 and CDR2 sequences are LNHDA and SQIVND (reference sequence). The ends were cut back, 1 base at V and 6 bases at J, with 12 bases in the middle. The CDR3 sequence is CASSIATGMAEAFF. The CDR3 DNA follows: TGTGCCAGTAGTATAGCTACAGGGATGGCTGAAGCTTTCTTT.

The chain carries TRBV3-1 (or the pseudogene TRBV3-2) and TRBJ1-4; no firm D call. Trimming pared 3 bases from V and 4 bases from J, leaving 9 bases between. Germline CDR1 reads LGHDT; CDR2 reads YNNKEL (reference sequence). The CDR3 consists of 14 residues. DNA of the CDR3: TGTGCCAGCAGCCAGAAGAACATTAATGAAAAACTGTTTTTT. Translated, it gives CASSQKNINEKLFF.

The rearrangement joins TRBV27 to TRBJ2-3; D is possibly TRBD1 (5 bases). V was clipped by 10 bases and J by 7 bases, with 12 bases between them. This CDR3 has 11 residues. Germline CDR1 reads MNHEY; CDR2 reads SMNVEV (reference sequence). CDR3 residues: CATTQVNTQYF. CDR3 in DNA: TGTGCCACCACACAGGTGAATACGCAGTATTTT.

CDR3 nucleotides: TGTGCCAGCAGTAAAATACACACTGATGGCTACACCTTC. Protein sequence: CASSKIHTDGYTF. The V gene is TRBV12-3 or TRBV12-4, the J gene TRBJ1-2; D unresolved. The CDR3 is 13 amino acids. Trimming removed 5 bases from V and 6 bases from J, with 13 bases in between.